This T cell receptor beta chain emerged from a study of vaccination effects on CD4 cells after COVID-19. Comment on this clone: Antigen unknown.

The germline CDR1 and CDR2 sequences are SGHNT and YENEEA. This CDR3 is 15 amino acids long. The V and J ends lost 5 bases and 0 bases, in that order; junction bases with no gene match: 6. Generated by immunoSEQ multiplex PCR, the TCRdb table keeps only in-frame clones and is missing some. The repertoire has around 15,000 clones, roughly 70% of them found once; the top ten carry approximately 25%. Sequencing followed a ViraFEST assay step that expanded antigen-specific CD4+ T cells with viral peptide pools. Cultured cells yielded isolated CD4+ T cells after 10 days. The person had PCR-confirmed SARS-CoV-2 infection between March and December 2020. As their vaccination, participants received two doses of either BNT162b2 or mRNA-1273.

The source of this sequence is a human donor who had a prior SARS-CoV-2 infection. Sequencing used CD4+ T cells from PBMCs cultured with HCoV-NL63 spike peptides, obtained after COVID-19 vaccination. The J gene is TRBJ1-1, the V gene TRBV11-3; 7 bases match TRBD1. This CDR3 reads CASSTVGQLNTEAFF. The CDR3 DNA follows: TGTGCCAGCAGCACCGTGGGACAGTTGAACACTGAAGCTTTCTTT.